This record covers a single TCR beta chain. This clonotype was recorded many times. Its target antigen remains unknown. No base quality values were provided; no much bigger clone lies one nucleotide off. This specimen comes from a study of response to subunit inactivated influenza vaccine (dated by TCRdb to the late 2010s). For context, the study as a whole: Deep quantitative profiling of the T cell receptor repertoire was used in the study to follow responses to a trivalent subunit inactivated influenza vaccine. General conclusions and limits of the study: According to the authors, only a limited number of new T cells may be recruited by each seasonal influenza vaccination.

For CDR1 and CDR2, the germline V gene (reference sequence) lists SEHNR and FQNEAQ. The CDR3 has 14 amino acids, counting the end cysteine and phenylalanine. Solely the CDR3 DNA is kept, with 42 bases framed from the first base. V is reduced by 5 bases and J by 3 bases, leaving a spacing of 10 bases between them. The library was prepared using RT-PCR. The sequencer was an Illumina HiSeq 2500. TCRdb took the public reads, trimmed them with fastp at Q25, ran MiXCR for clone calling and kept in-frame beta chains. Every entry covers one CDR3 protein and lists the most common genes and DNA from its rows. Recorded for this sample are about 520,000 distinct CDR3 sequences; over 25% of them occurred a single time. Less than 2.5% of the sample comes from the top ten.

The material was CD4+ T cells sorted from PBMCs, obtained around 5 days after vaccination. This sequence uses TRBV7-9 and TRBJ2-2; TRBD1 is a possible D gene, resting on 6 matching bases. This clonotype originated in a man in his fifties who received an inactivated influenza vaccine. Donor details come from another sample of the same person, matched by shared clones. At the DNA level, the sequence is TGTGCCAGCAGCCAATACAGGGACACCGGGGAGCTGTTTTTT. Translated, this gives CASSQYRDTGELFF.